This is a list of T cell receptor beta chains from one sample in a study of a mutant IDH1 vaccine in newly diagnosed glioma. Their antigen targets remain unknown. The table came from immunoSEQ multiplex PCR; TCRdb's copy has only in-frame clones and leaves some out. This table has over 50,000 clones, 90% appearing once. The sample was PBMCs, taken from a glioma patient whose treatment included an IDH1 peptide vaccine. Every receptor here comes from a woman in her forties with glioma. CDR3s include the opening cysteine and the closing phenylalanine or tryptophan. The D gene is left open where the match is weak. A row's size may be missing; if present it is once, few, many or a size class.

d_call clone_size j_call v_call cdr3_aa cdr3_nt
. . TRBJ1-2 TRBV6-1 CASSEGRGYTF TGTGCCAGCAGTGAAGGGCGTGGCTACACCTTC
. few TRBJ1-2 TRBV5-4 CASSANTNYYGYTF TGTGCCAGCAGCGCGAACACAAACTACTATGGCTACACCTTC
. . TRBJ1-2 TRBV5-1 CASSAKGVGYTF TGCGCCAGCAGCGCGAAAGGGGTCGGCTACACCTTC
. . TRBJ1-3 TRBV5-1 CASTERSGNTIYF TGCGCCAGCACAGAACGGTCTGGAAACACCATATATTTT
. . TRBJ2-7 TRBV27 CASSLNRNQYEQYF TGTGCCAGCAGTTTAAACCGGAATCAATACGAGCAGTACTTC
. . TRBJ1-4 TRBV5-1 CASSPGGATNEKLFF TGCGCCAGCAGCCCTGGCGGGGCAACTAATGAAAAACTGTTTTTT
. . TRBJ1-6 TRBV4-3 CASSQDAGTSPLHF TGCGCCAGCAGCCAAGATGCAGGGACCTCACCCCTCCACTTT
TRBD2 . TRBJ2-3 TRBV4-1 CASSQTQTSGTDTQYF TGCGCCAGCAGCCAAACCCAGACTAGCGGAACAGATACGCAGTATTTT
. few TRBJ1-1 TRBV18 CASSPLGGNTEAFF TGTGCCAGCTCACCACTAGGCGGAAACACTGAAGCTTTCTTT
. . TRBJ2-7 TRBV29-1 CSVIPARNYEQYF TGCAGCGTTATCCCTGCCAGAAACTACGAGCAGTACTTC
TRBD1 . TRBJ1-1 TRBV18 CASSLDRGRTTEAFF TGTGCCAGCTCACTCGACAGGGGGAGGACCACTGAAGCTTTCTTT
. . TRBJ2-3 TRBV5-4 CASSQTVDTQYF TGTGCCAGCAGCCAGACAGTAGATACGCAGTATTTT
. . TRBJ2-7 TRBV10-1 CASSARSSPFEQYF TGCGCCAGCAGTGCACGGAGTTCCCCTTTTGAGCAGTACTTC
. . TRBJ2-7 TRBV4-1 CASSQLVSGEQYF TGCGCCAGCAGCCAACTGGTATCGGGGGAGCAGTACTTC